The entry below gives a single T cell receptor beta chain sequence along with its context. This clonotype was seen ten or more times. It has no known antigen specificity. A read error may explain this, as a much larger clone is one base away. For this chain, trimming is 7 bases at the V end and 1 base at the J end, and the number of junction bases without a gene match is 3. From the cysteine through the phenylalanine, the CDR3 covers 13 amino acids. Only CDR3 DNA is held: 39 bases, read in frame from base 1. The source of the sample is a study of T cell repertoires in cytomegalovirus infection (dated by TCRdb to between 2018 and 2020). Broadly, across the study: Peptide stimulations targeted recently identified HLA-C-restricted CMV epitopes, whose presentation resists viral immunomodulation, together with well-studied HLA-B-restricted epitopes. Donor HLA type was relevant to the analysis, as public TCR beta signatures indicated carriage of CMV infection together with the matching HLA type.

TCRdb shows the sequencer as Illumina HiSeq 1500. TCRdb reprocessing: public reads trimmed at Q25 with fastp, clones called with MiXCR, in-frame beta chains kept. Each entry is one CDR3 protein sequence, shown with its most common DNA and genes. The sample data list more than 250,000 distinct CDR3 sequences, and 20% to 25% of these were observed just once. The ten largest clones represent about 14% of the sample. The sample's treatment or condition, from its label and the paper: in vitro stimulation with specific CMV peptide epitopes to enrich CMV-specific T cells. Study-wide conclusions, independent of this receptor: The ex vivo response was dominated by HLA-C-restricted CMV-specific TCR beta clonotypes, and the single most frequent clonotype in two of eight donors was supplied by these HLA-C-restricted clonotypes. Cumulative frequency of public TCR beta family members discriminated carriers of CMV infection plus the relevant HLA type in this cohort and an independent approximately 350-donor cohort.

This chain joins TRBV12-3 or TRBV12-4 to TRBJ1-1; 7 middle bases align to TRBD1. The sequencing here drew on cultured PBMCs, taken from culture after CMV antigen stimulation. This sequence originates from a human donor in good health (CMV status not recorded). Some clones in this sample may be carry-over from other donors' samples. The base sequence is TGTGCCAGCACCCGGACAGGGAACACTGAAGCTTTCTTT. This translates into CASTRTGNTEAFF.